One and the same sample provided the 31 T cell receptor beta chains below, sequenced in a study of metastatic and nonmetastatic thyroid tumors. TCRdb re-clonotyped the PCR reads via MiXCR. The sample has some 21,000 clones; 20% are singletons. No treatment had been given to any patient before thyroid surgery. Input material: blood. These receptors originate from a female donor with papillary thyroid cancer or a benign thyroid nodule (not recorded which). Some clones in this sample may be carry-over from other donors' samples.

The chain links TRBV30 to TRBJ1-6; D not certain. This CDR3 has 13 amino acids. Looked up from germline, CDR1 is GTSNPN and CDR2 is SVGIG (reference sequence). V was shortened by 3 bases and J by 5 bases, with 8 bases between the two germline ends. The CDR3 here is CAWREGNNSPLHF. The CDR3 DNA reads as TGTGCCTGGAGGGAGGGAAATAATTCACCCCTCCACTTT. Combining the CDR3 with reference TRBV30 and TRBJ1-6 gives the whole variable domain SQTIHQWPATLVQPVGSPLSLECTVEGTSNPNLYWYRQAAGRGLQLLFYSVGIGQISSEVPQNLSASRPQDRQFILSSKKLLLSDSGFYLCAWREGNNSPLHFGNGTRLTVT.

Within the sample, this clone is medium-sized (0.01 to 0.1%). The CDR3 reads CASSNRVDYGYTF. CDR3 sequence (DNA): TGTGCCAGTAGTAACAGGGTAGACTATGGCTACACCTTC. The chain uses TRBV19 and TRBJ1-2; tentatively, D is TRBD1 (6 bases). Germline assignment: CDR1 LNHDA and CDR2 SQIVND (reference sequence). The CDR3 runs 13 residues. With 4 bases removed from V and 3 bases from J, the gap between germline ends came to 9 bases.

This chain links TRBV12-3 or TRBV12-4 with TRBJ2-7; D is undetermined. Trimming stripped 2 bases from V and 2 bases from J, with 13 bases between. CDR3 length equals 15 residues. CDR3 nucleotide sequence: TGTGCCAGCAGTTTATTGTCATCTCTTACCTACGAGCAGTACTTC. It specifies CASSLLSSLTYEQYF.

This clone was detected ten times or more. The genes are TRBV7-3 and TRBJ2-7; weak D call: TRBD1 (5 bases). V shed 2 bases and J shed 4 bases, with 9 bases lying between them. Germline CDR1 is SGHTA and CDR2 is FQGTGA. This CDR3 spans 13 amino acids. CDR3 nucleotide sequence: TGTGCCAGCAGCTTACGGCAGGGATACGAGCAGTACTTC. Amino acids: CASSLRQGYEQYF. Full variable domain (remainder filled in from reference TRBV7-3 and TRBJ2-7): GAGVSQTPSNKVTEKGKYVELRCDPISGHTALYWYRQSLGQGPEFLIYFQGTGAADDSGLPNDRFFAVRPEGSVSTLKIQRTERGDSAVYLCASSLRQGYEQYFGPGTRLTVT.

This clone was seen at least ten times. V gene TRBV2 combines with J gene TRBJ2-2, with 8 positions matching TRBD2. Unmatched junction bases numbered 6, after V lost 6 bases and J lost 6 bases. There are 14 residues in the CDR3. Germline CDR1 is SNHLY and CDR2 is FYNNEI. The CDR3 protein is CASRPRAGAGELFF. CDR3 nucleotides: TGTGCCAGCAGGCCTCGAGCGGGAGCCGGGGAGCTGTTTTTT.

This clone was detected a few times. This chain joins TRBV28 and TRBJ2-7, with 7 bases lining up with TRBD1. J was trimmed by 2 bases and V by 9 bases; bases with no gene match: 13. The CDR3 consists of 15 residues. Germline V CDR1 and CDR2: MDHEN, SYDVKM. DNA for the CDR3: TGTGCCAGAGGTTTAAGGGGGCCGCCCCCCTACGAGCAGTACTTC. It yields the protein CARGLRGPPPYEQYF. The complete variable domain, with remaining parts taken from reference TRBV28 and TRBJ2-7, reads DVKVTQSSRYLVKRTGEKVFLECVQDMDHENMFWYRQDPGLGLRLIYFSYDVKMKEKGDIPEGYSVSREKKERFSLILESASTNQTSMYLCARGLRGPPPYEQYFGPGTRLTVT.

As regards this clone: A junction end diverges from the germline sequence, so it may reflect a read error. The chain couples TRBV5-1 to TRBJ2-7; D may be TRBD2 (6 bases). CDR1 and CDR2 from the germline V gene are SGHRS and YFSETQ. The length of the CDR3 is 14 residues. The CDR3 nucleotides read TGCTCCAGCATCGCTGAGGGTTGGTCGGAGGGGCAGTACTTC. Translating it yields CSSIAEGWSEGQYF.

This clone was counted once. The chain couples TRBV9 to TRBJ1-1, with TRBD1 matching 7 bases. The CDR3 contains 14 residues. CDR1 SGDLS and CDR2 YYNGEE come from the germline V gene. The trim removed 8 bases at V and 5 bases at J, leaving 12 bases unmatched. For the CDR3, the DNA is TGTGCCAGTAGCTACAGGGGAGAAGGTACTGAAGCTTTCTTT. Protein product: CASSYRGEGTEAFF.

As concerns this clone: Its ends do not fully match the called genes, so a read error is possible. This chain connects TRBV12-3 or TRBV12-4 to TRBJ2-3, with a tentative D call TRBD2 (6 bases). The CDR3 is 16 amino acids. The CDR3 protein is CSSSPGGMRRVDTQYF. The DNA for the CDR3 is TGTTCCAGCAGTCCGGGCGGGATGCGGAGAGTAGATACGCAGTATTTT.

V is TRBV20-1 and J is TRBJ2-1, with D perhaps assigned TRBD1 or TRBD2 (6 bases each). With 1 base removed from V and 6 bases from J, the gap between germline ends came to 16 bases. Germline values: CDR1 DFQATT, CDR2 SNEGSKA (reference sequence). CDR3 size: 15 residues. The CDR3 nucleotides are TGCAGTGCTAGAGTAGGGGGAGGCACGAGCAATGAGCAGTTCTTC. Protein sequence: CSARVGGGTSNEQFF.

The J gene is TRBJ2-5, the V gene TRBV9; D is ambiguous. Germline CDR1 is SGDLS and CDR2 is YYNGEE. The CDR3 contains 12 residues. The germline V and J ends were trimmed by 6 bases and 7 bases, with 13 bases remaining between them. The CDR3 region has the DNA TGTGCCAGCATCCCTCCCAAGTGGACCCAGTACTTC. Its protein product is CASIPPKWTQYF.

This chain connects TRBV11-1 to TRBJ1-2; TRBD1 agrees at 11 bases. Losses at the gene ends were 5 bases for V and 4 bases for J; bases not matched to a gene: 3. Germline values: CDR1 SGHAT, CDR2 FQDESV (reference sequence). The CDR3 loop spans 14 amino acids. CDR3 in DNA: TGTGCCAGCAGCACGGGACAGGGGGTCTATGGCTACACCTTC. The encoded protein is CASSTGQGVYGYTF.

As to this clone: A much larger clone lies one base from this, so it may be a read error. The V call is TRBV6-1, the J call TRBJ2-1; 10 bases agree with TRBD2. The germline V gene has CDR1 MNHNS and CDR2 SASEGT. This CDR3 has 16 amino acids. CDR3 DNA sequence: TGTGCCGGCAGCTCCTATGGACTAGCGGATGACAATGAGCAGTTCTTC. Its translation: CAGSSYGLADDNEQFF.

The CDR3 is CASIQGVVNDEQYF. Written as DNA, the CDR3 is TGTGCCAGCATCCAGGGAGTGGTTAATGACGAGCAGTACTTC. This chain links TRBV14 with TRBJ2-7; the D call may be TRBD1 or TRBD2 (5 bases each). The CDR3 loop spans 14 amino acids. Germline lookup yields CDR1 SGHDN and CDR2 FVKESK. The V end lost 7 bases, the J end lost 5 bases, and 18 bases lay between the germline ends.

This clone was found many times. CDR3 bases: TGTGCCAGCAGTATCTCAGGGGGCCCCGGGGAGCTGTTTTTT. Protein: CASSISGGPGELFF. The chain uses TRBV6-2 or TRBV6-3 and TRBJ2-2; the match to TRBD1 covers 8 bases. This CDR3 contains 14 residues. CDR1 MNHEY and CDR2 SVGEGT come from the germline V gene. Trimming at V came to 5 bases and at J to 6 bases, leaving 5 bases not matched to a gene.

This clone was recorded at least ten times. This chain joins TRBV7-9 and TRBJ2-5, with TRBD1 matching over 8 bases. Germline trimming cut 2 bases from V and 0 bases from J; bases unmatched to any gene: 5. The CDR3 length is 16 residues. Germline V gene data show CDR1 as SEHNR and CDR2 as FQNEAQ (reference sequence). The DNA for the CDR3 is TGTGCCAGCAGCTTATCCGGGACAGGAAACCAAGAGACCCAGTACTTC. Protein sequence: CASSLSGTGNQETQYF.

V usage is TRBV7-9 and J usage is TRBJ2-7; TRBD2 might be the D (5 bases). V was clipped by 4 bases and J by 7 bases, with 20 bases between them. This CDR3 comprises 15 residues. The V gene's germline CDR1 is SEHNR and CDR2 FQNEAQ (reference sequence). The CDR3 is CASSSPGKGIREQYF. CDR3 coding DNA: TGTGCCAGCAGCTCGCCGGGAAAGGGAATAAGGGAGCAGTACTTC.

The V gene is TRBV11-2, the J gene TRBJ2-3; the D gene is possibly TRBD2 (6 bases). Germline-derived CDR1 and CDR2 are SGHAT and FQNNGV. The CDR3 consists of 16 residues. Trimming shortened V by 3 bases and J by 4 bases, and 17 bases separated the two germline ends. CDR3 sequence: CASSFVTSRLPDTQYF. The CDR3 coding sequence is TGTGCCAGCAGCTTTGTGACTAGTCGTTTGCCAGATACGCAGTATTTT.

The rearrangement links TRBV28 to TRBJ2-1; 7 bases line up with TRBD1. Germline CDR1 is MDHEN and CDR2 is SYDVKM. Germline trimming cut 8 bases from V and 11 bases from J; bases unmatched to any gene: 9. This CDR3 spans 12 amino acids. CDR3 DNA: TGTGCCAGCGGGGAACAGGGGAGTAAGCAGTTCTTC. Protein product: CASGEQGSKQFF.

This clone was observed once. The gene calls are TRBV11-2 and TRBJ2-3; no clear D. The ends were cut back, 0 bases at V and 4 bases at J, with 17 bases in the middle. This CDR3 region has 17 residues. CDR1 is SGHAT, CDR2 FQNNGV, per germline. DNA for the CDR3: TGTGCCAGCAGCTTAGAACTACTATCGTGTTTCGCAGATACGCAGTATTTT. Its protein product is CASSLELLSCFADTQYF.

In its sample, this clone was seen many times. The chain carries TRBV19 and TRBJ1-5, with a possible D match to TRBD1 (5 bases). The V gene's germline CDR1 is LNHDA and CDR2 SQIVND (reference sequence). Trimming cost V 7 bases and J 1 base, with 26 bases left between them. This CDR3 region has 19 residues. This chain's CDR3 is CASKSEGLVNRGSNQPQHF. CDR3 DNA: TGTGCCAGTAAGTCTGAGGGACTTGTAAATCGCGGGAGCAATCAGCCCCAGCATTTT.

Details on this clone: Germline is not matched at one junction end, which may reflect a read error. This chain links TRBV7-2 with TRBJ2-2; no firm D call. The CDR3 consists of 14 residues. Germline V gene sequence: CDR1 SGHTA, CDR2 FQGNSA. Here the CDR3 DNA reads TGTGCCAACAGCCTTCCTACGGACGGCGGTGAGCTGTTTTTT. It encodes CANSLPTDGGELFF.

The chain is built from TRBV20-1 and TRBJ2-2; D is uncertain. Trimming pared 6 bases from V and 3 bases from J, leaving 14 bases between. The CDR3 is 14 residues long. Germline CDR1 reads DFQATT; CDR2 reads SNEGSKA (reference sequence). Here the CDR3 reads CSAPWGPHTGELFF. CDR3 sequence (DNA): TGCAGTGCACCTTGGGGTCCGCACACCGGGGAGCTGTTTTTT.

The CDR3 DNA reads TGCGCCAGCAGCTTGGGGACAGAGGGGGAGCAGTACTTC. Translating it yields CASSLGTEGEQYF. This rearrangement joins TRBV5-1 to TRBJ2-7, with D perhaps TRBD1 (6 bases). V gave up 0 bases and J gave up 7 bases, with 11 bases separating them. The germline V gene encodes CDR1 SGHRS and CDR2 YFSETQ. This CDR3 comprises 13 residues.

At least ten counts were recorded for this clone. The rearrangement links TRBV20-1 to TRBJ2-2; 10 bases are shared with TRBD2. Germline V gene data show CDR1 as DFQATT and CDR2 as SNEGSKA (reference sequence). CDR3 size: 17 residues. The ends lost 1 base at V and 7 bases at J; junction bases unmatched: 12. As DNA, the CDR3 is TGCAGTGCTAGAGTGGCTAGCGGGAGTAGGCGGCGCGGGGAGCTGTTTTTT. This codes for CSARVASGSRRRGELFF.

This chain connects TRBV4-2 to TRBJ2-1; 8 positions agree with TRBD2. Germline CDR1 and CDR2: LGHNA and YNFKEQ. The CDR3 has 17 amino acids. V shed 0 bases, J shed 3 bases, and the junction held 7 bases outside the gene matches. CDR3 loop: CASSQDTTGGYYNEQFF. In nucleotides, the CDR3 is TGTGCCAGCAGCCAAGATACCACGGGAGGGTACTACAATGAGCAGTTCTTC.

The chain links TRBV20-1 to TRBJ1-6; D is uncertain. The CDR3 has 16 amino acids. Trimming took 0 bases from V and 3 from J, leaving 12 bases between them. CDR1 DFQATT and CDR2 SNEGSKA come from the germline V gene (reference sequence). The CDR3 protein is CSARDGQAIYNSPLHF. The CDR3 coding sequence is TGCAGTGCTAGAGATGGTCAGGCCATCTATAATTCACCCCTCCACTTT.

This clone occurred many times. The J gene is TRBJ2-1, the V gene TRBV4-3, with TRBD2 matching over 11 bases. The CDR3 extends over 15 amino acids. Germline assignment: CDR1 LGHNA and CDR2 YSLEER. V trimming: 0 bases; J trimming: 9 bases; junction bases outside the gene matches: 4. The CDR3 nucleotides read TGCGCCAGCAGCCAAGATACTAGCGGGAGACTTGAGCAGTTCTTC. It encodes CASSQDTSGRLEQFF.

This clone has ten or more counts. The V and J genes are TRBV11-2 and TRBJ2-5; D may be TRBD1 (5 bases). V was shortened by 2 bases and J by 5 bases, with 15 bases between the two germline ends. The germline V gene has CDR1 SGHAT and CDR2 FQNNGV. The CDR3 length is 15 residues. DNA of the CDR3: TGTGCCAGCAGCTTAACAGGTTCCTCAGGGGAGACCCAGTACTTC. This translates into CASSLTGSSGETQYF.

This rearrangement joins TRBV18 to TRBJ1-2; 8 positions match TRBD1. J lost 6 bases, V lost 0 bases, and 6 bases had no gene match. The CDR3 is 15 residues long. Germline assignment: CDR1 KGHSH and CDR2 LQKENI. The CDR3 protein is CASSPPEDRVDGYTF. The CDR3, as DNA: TGTGCCAGCTCACCACCCGAGGACAGGGTCGATGGCTACACCTTC.

This clone counts as medium-sized. This chain links TRBV6-4 with TRBJ2-7, with no clear D. The V gene's germline CDR1 is MRHNA and CDR2 SNTAGT. The CDR3 has 10 residues. Trimming stripped 8 bases from V and 4 bases from J, with 6 bases between. The CDR3 loop is CASGVYEQYF. The CDR3 coding sequence is TGTGCCAGCGGAGTATACGAGCAGTACTTC.